The next 15 T cell receptor beta chains were all read from a single sample in a study of CD8+CD57+ T cells in acquired aplastic anemia. According to the study, genomic DNA was the template for TCR beta VDJ and CDR3 profiling. Each CDR3 protein gets one entry after TCRdb re-called the reads with MiXCR. The table shows about 190,000 distinct CDR3 sequences, with approximately 49% occurring only once. Sequenced material: sorted CD4+, CD8+, or CD8+CD57+ T cells (not recorded which) from PBMCs. The receptors originated from a human donor in good health, serving as a control.

This chain connects TRBV2 to TRBJ2-5; the D gene is possibly TRBD1 (6 bases). Germline V gives CDR1 SNHLY, CDR2 FYNNEI. This CDR3 contains 13 residues. V lost 6 bases and J lost 2, with 10 bases in between. This CDR3 is CASRRTAQETQYF. The DNA for the CDR3 is TGTGCCAGCAGAAGGACAGCGCAAGAGACCCAGTACTTC. Supplemented by reference TRBV2 and TRBJ2-5, the full variable domain reads EPEVTQTPSHQVTQMGQEVILRCVPISNHLYFYWYRQILGQKVEFLVSFYNNEISEKSEIFDDQFSVERPDGSNFTLKIRSTKLEDSAMYFCASRRTAQETQYFGPGTRLLVL.

The chain joins TRBV5-1 to TRBJ2-6; D possibly corresponds to TRBD1 (6 bases). The ends were cut back, 4 bases at V and 7 bases at J, with 15 bases in the middle. The germline gives CDR1 SGHRS, CDR2 YFSETQ. This CDR3 spans 15 amino acids. Written as DNA, the CDR3 is TGCGCCAGCAGCGTGGGACATCAACTTGCCAACGTCCTGACTTTC. Protein: CASSVGHQLANVLTF.

This clonotype was seen at least ten times. At one end, the junction sequence differs from germline, possibly due to a read error. The genes are TRBV2 and TRBJ2-2, with D possibly TRBD2 on 5 matching bases. The CDR3 loop spans 13 amino acids. The germline V gene has CDR1 SNHLY and CDR2 FYNNEI. CDR3 region: CTSITGRAGELFF. The CDR3 nucleotides read TGTACCAGCATTACTGGGCGGGCCGGGGAGCTGTTTTTT.

The V call is TRBV10-3, the J call TRBJ1-2, with TRBD1 identical over 7 bases. CDR3 size: 14 residues. Germline V CDR1 and CDR2: ENHRY, SYGVKD. Trimming took 10 bases from V and 3 from J; bases not matched to a gene: 11. CDR3 sequence (DNA): TGTGCCAGCAGCTCGGGACAGATGGACTATGGCTACACCTTC. Its translation is CASSSGQMDYGYTF.

About this clonotype: The conserved phenylalanine or tryptophan is not found at the CDR3 terminus, so this likely reflects a read error. It is unclear where the CDR3 begins or ends on the DNA, so no DNA is shown, and the CDR3 is as TCRdb lists it. This chain uses TRBV10-3 with TRBJ1-5. The CDR3 sequence runs 18 residues, both termini included. CDR1 ENHRY and CDR2 SYGVKD come from the germline V gene. The CDR3 here is CAISESKAGIASNQPLHS.

Concerning this clonotype itself: Since a much larger clone is just one base distant, this may be a read error. V usage is TRBV18 and J usage is TRBJ1-1, with 7 positions matching TRBD1. Germline assignment: CDR1 KGHSH and CDR2 LQKENI. This CDR3 has 12 amino acids. The V segment lost 3 bases and the J segment 7 bases; nucleotides outside the gene matches: 2. The CDR3 protein is CASSPRTGEAFF. DNA for the CDR3: TGTGCCAGCTCACCGAGGACAGGTGAAGCTTTCTTT. Complete variable domain (other parts from reference TRBV18 and TRBJ1-1): NAGVMQNPRHLVRRRGQEARLRCSPMKGHSHVYWYRQLPEEGLKFMVYLQKENIIDESGMPKERFSAEFPKEGPSILRIQQVVRGDSAAYFCASSPRTGEAFFGQGTRLTVV.

J is TRBJ1-5 and V is TRBV19; D might be TRBD1 (5 bases). This CDR3 comprises 15 residues. The ends were cut back, 4 bases at V and 5 bases at J, with 15 bases in the middle. CDR1 and CDR2 (germline): LNHDA, SQIVND (reference sequence). The CDR3 DNA reads TGTGCCAGTAGTACGACAGTGACTCGGGATCAGCCCCAGCATTTT. Its protein is CASSTTVTRDQPQHF.

J is TRBJ1-2 and V is TRBV2; 7 nucleotides match TRBD1. Trimming cost V 6 bases and J 4 bases; bases outside gene matches: 11. The CDR3 runs 15 residues. Germline loops: CDR1 SNHLY, CDR2 FYNNEI. CDR3 amino acids: CASSGWRDSIYGYTF. Written as DNA, the CDR3 is TGTGCCAGCAGCGGGTGGAGGGACAGCATCTATGGCTACACCTTC.

The chain uses TRBV27 and TRBJ2-5, with D hard to call. This CDR3 spans 17 amino acids. Deletions cut 4 bases from V and 5 bases from J, with 23 bases between. The V gene's germline CDR1 is MNHEY and CDR2 SMNVEV (reference sequence). CDR3 DNA: TGTGCCAGCAGTTCAAATTCTCCGAACCTACCTGGGGAGACCCAGTACTTC. Its translation: CASSSNSPNLPGETQYF.

The chain is built from TRBV29-1 and TRBJ2-7, with TRBD2 identical over 8 bases. The CDR3 has 15 amino acids. V lost 2 bases to trimming and J lost 4 bases; unmatched junction nucleotides: 10. Per germline, CDR1 SQVTM and CDR2 ANQGSEA. CDR3 sequence reads: CSVESAGALYYEQYF. The CDR3 DNA is TGCAGCGTTGAATCAGCGGGAGCCCTCTATTACGAGCAGTACTTC.

This clonotype has more than one count but fewer than ten. This may be a read error: a much more frequent sequence differs by one nucleotide. The chain links TRBV5-1 to TRBJ1-4; D ambiguous. Trimming removed 4 bases at V and 6 bases at J, with 13 bases between. The CDR3 is 14 amino acids. CDR1 is SGHRS and CDR2 is YFSETQ in the germline V gene. CDR3 sequence (DNA): TGCGCCAGCAGCCCAGGCCCCGCCTATGAAAAACTGTTTTTT. Protein: CASSPGPAYEKLFF.

This clonotype was recorded many times. The chain employs TRBV11-2 and TRBJ1-1; D unclear. The CDR3 covers 13 residues. The V and J ends lost 6 bases and 2 bases respectively, with 10 bases between them. The germline V gene has CDR1 SGHAT and CDR2 FQNNGV. CDR3 nucleotide sequence: TGTGCCAGCAGTCCAACAGACAACACTGAAGCTTTCTTT. The encoded protein is CASSPTDNTEAFF.

The chain joins TRBV20-1 to TRBJ1-2; D may be TRBD1 (5 bases). Trimming left V 4 bases short and J 8 bases short, with 14 bases between. Per the germline V gene, CDR1 is DFQATT and CDR2 is SNEGSKA (reference sequence). The CDR3 spans 12 residues. This CDR3 reads CSATPRVRGYTF. The CDR3 bases are TGCAGTGCTACCCCCAGGGTGAGAGGCTACACCTTC.

This chain uses TRBV6-6 with TRBJ1-1; TRBD1 agrees at 7 bases. The junction had 6 bases not matched to a gene; V was cut back by 7 bases and J by 4 bases. This CDR3 comprises 13 residues. The V gene's germline CDR1 is MNHNY and CDR2 SVGAGI (reference sequence). CDR3 sequence (DNA): TGTGCCAGCACTCGGACAGGTGTCACTGAAGCTTTCTTT. Its translation is CASTRTGVTEAFF.

The chain combines TRBV20-1 with TRBJ1-1; D remains ambiguous. Germline CDR1 reads DFQATT; CDR2 reads SNEGSKA (reference sequence). V lost 6 bases, J lost 1 base, and 9 bases lay in between. The CDR3 has 12 residues. The CDR3 reads CSAPDKNTEAFF. The CDR3, as DNA: TGCAGTGCACCCGACAAGAACACTGAAGCTTTCTTT.